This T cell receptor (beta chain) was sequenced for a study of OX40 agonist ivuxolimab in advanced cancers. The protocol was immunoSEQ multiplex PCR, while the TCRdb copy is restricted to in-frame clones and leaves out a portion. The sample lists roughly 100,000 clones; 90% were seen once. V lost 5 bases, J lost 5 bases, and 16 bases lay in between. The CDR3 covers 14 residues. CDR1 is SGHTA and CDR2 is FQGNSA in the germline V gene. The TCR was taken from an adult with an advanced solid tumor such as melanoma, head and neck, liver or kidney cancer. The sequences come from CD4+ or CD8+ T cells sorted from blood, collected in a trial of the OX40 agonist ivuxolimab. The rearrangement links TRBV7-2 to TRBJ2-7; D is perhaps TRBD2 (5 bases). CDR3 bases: TGTGCCAGCAGCCCCGACCAGGTTAGCGACGAGCAGTACTTC. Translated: CASSPDQVSDEQYF.